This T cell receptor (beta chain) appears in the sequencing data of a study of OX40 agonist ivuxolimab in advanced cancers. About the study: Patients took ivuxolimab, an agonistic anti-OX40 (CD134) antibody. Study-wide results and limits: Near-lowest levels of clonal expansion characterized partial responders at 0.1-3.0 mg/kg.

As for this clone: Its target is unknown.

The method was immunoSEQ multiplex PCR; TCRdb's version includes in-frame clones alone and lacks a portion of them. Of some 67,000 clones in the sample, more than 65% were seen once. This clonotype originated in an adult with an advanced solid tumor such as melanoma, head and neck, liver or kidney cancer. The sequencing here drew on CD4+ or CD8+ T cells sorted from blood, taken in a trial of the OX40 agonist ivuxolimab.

The CDR3 region is CASAVSGGDNQPQHF. CDR3 coding DNA: TGTGCCAGCGCGGTGTCTGGGGGGGATAATCAGCCCCAGCATTTT. The chain links TRBV9 to TRBJ1-5; TRBD1 might be the D (5 bases). V gave up 7 bases and J gave up 4 bases, with 18 bases separating them. Germline V gene data show CDR1 as SGDLS and CDR2 as YYNGEE. The CDR3 spans 15 residues.